What follows are 26 T cell receptor beta chains derived from one specimen sequenced in a study of shared clonotypes between healthy human individuals. Profiling relied on immunoSEQ multiplex PCR, and the TCRdb table lists in-frame clones only, not all of them. This sample has around 530,000 clones; roughly four fifths occur once, and the top ten carry 12%. Source material: PBMCs. These TCRs come from a woman in her forties in good health. Some clones in this sample may be carry-over from other donors' samples.

The chain combines TRBV7-6 with TRBJ2-1; 11 nucleotides line up with TRBD2. The germline gives CDR1 SGHVS, CDR2 FNYEAQ. V lost 5 bases, J lost 8 bases, and 5 bases stayed unmatched. CDR3 length equals 14 residues. The CDR3 spells CASSMIAGGDEQFF. The CDR3 nucleotides are TGTGCCAGCAGCATGATAGCGGGAGGGGATGAGCAGTTCTTC.

This chain connects TRBV28 to TRBJ1-2; perhaps TRBD1 as D (5 bases). Trimming took 7 bases from V and 2 from J, leaving 17 bases between them. There are 15 residues in the CDR3. Germline V lookup: CDR1 MDHEN, CDR2 SYDVKM. CDR3 in amino acids: CASTESGTRNYGYTF. CDR3 in DNA: TGTGCCAGCACCGAAAGCGGGACCAGGAACTATGGCTACACCTTC.

This chain joins TRBV27 and TRBJ2-5; no reliable D call. The DNA matches TRBJ2-7 better at its end, which makes the J call doubtful. Germline V gene sequence: CDR1 MNHEY, CDR2 SMNVEV (reference sequence). The CDR3 totals 13 residues. The CDR3 reads CASRSPGWGEQYF. CDR3 nucleotide sequence: TGTGCCAGCAGAAGTCCAGGTTGGGGCGAGCAGTACTTC.

The gene calls are TRBV30 and TRBJ2-1; the D gene is possibly TRBD1 (6 bases). Trimming left V 3 bases short and J 12 bases short, with 15 bases between. The CDR3 has 12 amino acids. Germline V CDR1 and CDR2: GTSNPN, SVGIG (reference sequence). For the CDR3, the DNA is TGTGCCTGGAGAACCGGGACATTGGGGCAGTTCTTC. It codes for CAWRTGTLGQFF.

The V and J genes are TRBV29-1 and TRBJ2-2, with TRBD2 matching 10 bases. The germline V gene encodes CDR1 SQVTM and CDR2 ANQGSEA. Trimming cost V 6 bases and J 5 bases; bases outside gene matches: 6. There are 14 residues in the CDR3. DNA of the CDR3: TGCAGCGTCTCCACTAGCGGGGCAACCGGGGAGCTGTTTTTT. Translated, it gives CSVSTSGATGELFF.

The table lists this clone with a count of one. V gene TRBV9 combines with J gene TRBJ2-1; TRBD2 agrees at 7 bases. The germline gives CDR1 SGDLS, CDR2 YYNGEE. CDR3 size: 15 residues. With V trimmed by 0 bases and J by 2 bases, 2 bases remained unmatched. The CDR3 sequence: CASSVGAGPYNEQFF. The CDR3 DNA reads TGTGCCAGCAGCGTAGGAGCGGGGCCCTACAATGAGCAGTTCTTC.

V usage is TRBV28 and J usage is TRBJ1-1; D uncertain. V gave up 6 bases and J gave up 5 bases, with 13 bases separating them. CDR1 is MDHEN, CDR2 SYDVKM, per germline. The CDR3 extends over 13 amino acids. The CDR3 loop reads CASRVGKETEAFF. CDR3 bases: TGTGCCAGCAGGGTAGGGAAGGAGACTGAAGCTTTCTTT.

The V and J genes are TRBV28 and TRBJ1-5; D perhaps matches TRBD1 (5 bases). CDR3 length: 16 residues. Per germline, CDR1 MDHEN and CDR2 SYDVKM. V was pared by 5 bases and J by 4 bases, with 18 bases between. In nucleotides, the CDR3 is TGTGCCAGCAGTAGGCAAGGAGGGGTTCGAAATCAGCCCCAGCATTTT. Residues: CASSRQGGVRNQPQHF.

V and J are TRBV2 and TRBJ1-6; no definite D call. Trimming shortened V by 2 bases and J by 8 bases, and 16 bases separated the two germline ends. Germline V CDR1 and CDR2: SNHLY, FYNNEI. The CDR3 contains 16 residues. CDR3: CASSELGSERDSPLHF. CDR3 nucleotides: TGTGCCAGCAGTGAATTGGGGTCCGAACGAGATTCACCCCTCCACTTT.

The rearrangement links TRBV19 to TRBJ2-1, with 7 bases that match TRBD1. CDR1 and CDR2 (germline): LNHDA, SQIVND (reference sequence). V trimming: 6 bases; J trimming: 6 bases; junction bases outside the gene matches: 8. This CDR3 is 14 amino acids long. CDR3 in DNA: TGTGCCAGTAGCCCGAGGGACAGAGGCAATGAGCAGTTCTTC. It translates to CASSPRDRGNEQFF.

This chain links TRBV5-1 with TRBJ1-1, with D maybe TRBD1 (6 bases). This CDR3 region has 13 residues. From germline, CDR1 is SGHRS and CDR2 YFSETQ. V lost 0 bases to trimming and J lost 4 bases, with 7 bases between them. The CDR3 bases are TGCGCCAGCAGCTTGGAACAGGGCACTGAAGCTTTCTTT. The encoded protein is CASSLEQGTEAFF.

This chain joins TRBV5-1 and TRBJ2-1; 12 bases align to TRBD2. CDR1 is SGHRS, CDR2 YFSETQ, per germline. V lost 4 bases to trimming and J lost 9 bases; unmatched junction nucleotides: 8. This CDR3 is built from 15 residues. This CDR3 reads CASSPALAGGSEQFF. CDR3 bases: TGCGCCAGCAGCCCGGCACTAGCGGGAGGCTCTGAGCAGTTCTTC.

With respect to this clone: This clone may be a read error of a much larger clone one base away. The sample has other DNA sequences that encode this CDR3 too. The chain recombines TRBV6-5 with TRBJ2-7, with 7 bases aligning to TRBD1. V dropped 6 bases and J dropped 0; count of bases not matched to a gene: 5. CDR3 length: 14 amino acids. Germline assignment: CDR1 MNHEY and CDR2 SVGAGI. The DNA for the CDR3 is TGTGCCAGCAGCTACGGACAGGACTCCTACGAGCAGTACTTC. Its protein is CASSYGQDSYEQYF.

This chain connects TRBV29-1 to TRBJ2-6; weak D call: TRBD1 (5 bases). V was cut by 7 bases and J by 0 bases, with 16 bases left in between. The CDR3 extends over 16 amino acids. CDR1 is SQVTM, CDR2 ANQGSEA, per germline. In DNA, the CDR3 is TGCAGCGCAACCGGTCAGGGCCTCTCTGGGGCCAACGTCCTGACTTTC. It codes for CSATGQGLSGANVLTF.

The chain is built from TRBV11-1 and TRBJ1-1; no reliable D call. This CDR3 has 15 amino acids. Trimming removed 4 bases from V and 1 base from J, with 13 bases in between. Germline CDR1 and CDR2: SGHAT and FQDESV (reference sequence). Here the CDR3 DNA reads TGTGCCAGCAGCTACTCTGGACGGGAGAACACTGAAGCTTTCTTT. Translation gives CASSYSGRENTEAFF.

The chain has TRBV6-5 and TRBJ1-1; D unresolved. The CDR3 runs to 14 residues. CDR1 is MNHEY, CDR2 SVGAGI, per germline. V was clipped by 6 bases and J by 3 bases, with 14 bases between them. CDR3: CASSPPGGDTEAFF. CDR3 DNA sequence: TGTGCCAGCAGCCCCCCGGGTGGGGACACTGAAGCTTTCTTT.

This chain links TRBV10-1 with TRBJ1-1, with D possibly matching TRBD1 (6 bases). The CDR3 loop spans 12 amino acids. CDR1 is WNHNN and CDR2 is SYGVQD in the germline V gene (reference sequence). V was trimmed by 0 bases and J by 11 bases, leaving 10 bases between them. The CDR3 is CASSESGGNAFF. The CDR3 region has the DNA TGCGCCAGCAGTGAGTCAGGGGGGAATGCTTTCTTT.

This clone came up a few times. The chain joins TRBV15 to TRBJ2-1; 7 bases are a match to TRBD1. The CDR3 length is 16 residues. The junction had 11 bases not matched to a gene; V was cut back by 0 bases and J by 9 bases. The germline V gene encodes CDR1 LNHNV and CDR2 YYDKDF (reference sequence). CDR3 protein: CATSRDLLDRTFEQFF. The CDR3 coding sequence is TGTGCCACCAGCAGAGATCTACTGGACAGGACGTTTGAGCAGTTCTTC.

This rearrangement joins TRBV5-8 to TRBJ1-5; D is unclear. V was clipped by 4 bases and J by 1 base, with 15 bases between them. The CDR3 is made up of 16 amino acids. CDR1 and CDR2 (germline): SGHTS, YDEGEE. This chain's CDR3 is CASSPVVGWSNQPQHF. The CDR3 bases are TGTGCCAGCAGCCCGGTCGTGGGCTGGAGCAATCAGCCCCAGCATTTT. Filled out from reference TRBV5-8 and TRBJ1-5, the complete variable domain reads EAGVTQSPTHLIKTRGQQATLRCSPISGHTSVYWYQQALGLGLQFLLWYDEGEERNRGNFPPRFSGRQFPNYSSELNVNALELEDSALYLCASSPVVGWSNQPQHFGDGTRLSIL.

This clone came up once. This chain uses TRBV7-9 with TRBJ2-5; 8 bases are shared with TRBD2. The closer fit of TRBJ2-7 to the DNA end suggests the J call may be wrong. The CDR3 has 15 amino acids. The V gene's germline CDR1 is SEHNR and CDR2 FQNEAQ (reference sequence). In DNA form, the CDR3 reads TGTGCCAGCAGCCCCCGTGGAGCGGGAGAGGTCGAGCAGTACTTC. The encoded protein is CASSPRGAGEVEQYF.

CDR3 in DNA: TGTGCCTGGGGATCTGGGCTTCCGGTGGGGGATACGCAGTATTTT. It yields the protein CAWGSGLPVGDTQYF. The chain combines TRBV30 with TRBJ2-3; D ambiguous. The germline gives CDR1 GTSNPN, CDR2 SVGIG (reference sequence). V was pared by 5 bases and J by 6 bases, with 21 bases between. This CDR3 has 15 residues.

A word on this clone: Different DNA sequences within this sample yield the same CDR3. The chain is built from TRBV5-4 and TRBJ2-1, with TRBD2 identical over 12 bases. After removal of 1 base from V and 7 bases from J, the junction contained 3 bases not matched to a gene. This CDR3 region has 15 residues. Germline V gene lookup returns CDR1 SGHNT and CDR2 YYREEE (reference sequence). The CDR3 loop is CASSLLAGGPNEQFF. The DNA for the CDR3 is TGTGCCAGCAGCTTGCTAGCGGGAGGGCCTAATGAGCAGTTCTTC.

This clone was seen only once. This chain links TRBV7-3 with TRBJ2-7; 14 bases align to TRBD2. The CDR3 sequence is 13 residues long. CDR1 SGHTA and CDR2 FQGTGA come from the germline V gene. The trim removed 5 bases at V and 6 bases at J, leaving 0 bases unmatched. This CDR3 is CASSGLAGGEQYF. DNA of the CDR3: TGTGCCAGCAGCGGACTAGCGGGAGGCGAGCAGTACTTC.

This clone was seen only once. This chain joins TRBV6-1 and TRBJ2-3; 9 nucleotides agree with TRBD2. The CDR3 extends over 18 amino acids. Germline CDR1 MNHNS, CDR2 SASEGT. Trimming took 2 bases from V and 2 from J; bases not matched to a gene: 11. CDR3 sequence: CASSEWGGRLAVTDTQYF. Here the CDR3 DNA reads TGTGCCAGCAGTGAATGGGGAGGTAGACTAGCGGTCACAGATACGCAGTATTTT.

The rearrangement uses TRBV5-1 and TRBJ2-7; TRBD2 agrees at 12 bases. The V gene's germline CDR1 is SGHRS and CDR2 YFSETQ. This CDR3 is built from 15 residues. The junction had 4 bases not matched to a gene; V was cut back by 0 bases and J by 6 bases. This CDR3 is CASSLVGTSGSEQYF. CDR3 DNA sequence: TGCGCCAGCAGCTTGGTTGGGACTAGCGGGTCCGAGCAGTACTTC.

This chain links TRBV27 with TRBJ2-3, with 11 bases matching TRBD2. Germline V lookup: CDR1 MNHEY, CDR2 SMNVEV (reference sequence). This CDR3 contains 15 residues. J was trimmed by 5 bases and V by 5 bases; bases with no gene match: 6. CDR3 protein: CASSGLAGGEDTQYF. The CDR3 bases are TGTGCCAGCAGTGGGCTAGCGGGAGGAGAAGATACGCAGTATTTT.